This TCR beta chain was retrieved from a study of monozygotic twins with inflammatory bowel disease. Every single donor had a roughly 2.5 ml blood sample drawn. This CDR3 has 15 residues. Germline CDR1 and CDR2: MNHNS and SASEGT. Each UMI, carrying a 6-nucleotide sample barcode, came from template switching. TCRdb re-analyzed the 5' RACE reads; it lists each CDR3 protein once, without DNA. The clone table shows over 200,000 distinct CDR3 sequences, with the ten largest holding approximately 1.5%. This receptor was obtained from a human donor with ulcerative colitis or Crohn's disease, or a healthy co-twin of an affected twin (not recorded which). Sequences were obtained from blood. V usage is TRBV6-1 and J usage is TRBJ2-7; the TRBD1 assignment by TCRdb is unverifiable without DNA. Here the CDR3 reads CASTRGQARTYEQYF.